The 25 T cell receptor beta chains below come from one sample, sequenced in a study of control samples from healthy donors and cancer patients. The data were produced by immunoSEQ multiplex PCR, yet TCRdb's version contains in-frame clones alone and is incomplete. The table records some 150,000 clones, over 85% of them present only once. Sequencing was carried out using blood. All receptors derive from a man aged 35-49 years in good health.

The chain is built from TRBV5-4 and TRBJ2-7; D is uncertain. The V end lost 0 bases, the J end lost 0 bases, and 4 bases lay between the germline ends. Germline loops: CDR1 SGHNT, CDR2 YYREEE (reference sequence). This CDR3 region has 13 residues. The CDR3 coding sequence is TGTGCCAGCAGCTTGGGAGCCTCCTACGAGCAGTACTTC. This gives the protein CASSLGASYEQYF.

As DNA, the CDR3 is TGTGCCAGCAGCCTCGAAGTGACCAGCCGCTCTGGCTACACCTTC. This sequence encodes CASSLEVTSRSGYTF. The rearrangement links TRBV4-2 to TRBJ1-2; no clear D. V gave up 4 bases and J gave up 7 bases, with 19 bases separating them. Germline V gene data show CDR1 as LGHNA and CDR2 as YNFKEQ. The CDR3 is made up of 15 amino acids.

The chain uses TRBV9 and TRBJ1-2, with D hard to call. Looked up from germline, CDR1 is SGDLS and CDR2 is YYNGEE. There are 11 residues in the CDR3. Deletions cut 4 bases from V and 8 bases from J, with 9 bases between. DNA for the CDR3: TGTGCCAGCAGCACCCGAGGCGGCTACACCTTC. Translating gives CASSTRGGYTF. Complete variable domain (other parts from reference TRBV9 and TRBJ1-2): DSGVTQTPKHLITATGQRVTLRCSPRSGDLSVYWYQQSLDQGLQFLIQYYNGEERAKGNILERFSAQQFPDLHSELNLSSLELGDSALYFCASSTRGGYTFGSGTRLTVV.

The chain carries TRBV4-1 and TRBJ1-6; D ambiguous. Per germline, CDR1 MGHRA and CDR2 YSYEKL. The CDR3 loop spans 15 amino acids. V shed 4 bases and J shed 7 bases, with 14 bases lying between them. DNA of the CDR3: TGCGCCAGCAGCCTCAGCCCGGTAGAGAATTCACCCCTCCACTTT. Translating it yields CASSLSPVENSPLHF.

This rearrangement joins TRBV27 to TRBJ2-2; 9 positions agree with TRBD2. V lost 5 bases, J lost 5 bases, and 6 bases stayed unmatched. This CDR3 contains 15 residues. CDR1 MNHEY and CDR2 SMNVEV come from the germline V gene (reference sequence). The CDR3: CASSRGGAGTGELFF. The DNA of the CDR3 is TGTGCCAGCAGTCGCGGGGGGGCGGGTACCGGGGAGCTGTTTTTT.

The chain uses TRBV28 and TRBJ1-1; D not resolved. V lost 6 bases and J lost 5, with 10 bases in between. This CDR3 is built from 12 residues. The germline CDR1 and CDR2 sequences are MDHEN and SYDVKM. Here the CDR3 reads CASSPLITEAFF. CDR3 sequence (DNA): TGTGCCAGCAGCCCCCTCATAACTGAAGCTTTCTTT.

This clone was found a few times. The rearrangement joins TRBV5-1 to TRBJ1-3, with D uncertain. The CDR3 is 16 residues long. Germline values: CDR1 SGHRS, CDR2 YFSETQ. The V end lost 0 bases, the J end lost 4 bases, and 14 bases lay between the germline ends. CDR3 coding DNA: TGCGCCAGCAGCTTGGATATTCTACATACGGGAAACACCATATATTTT. Residues: CASSLDILHTGNTIYF.

The chain carries TRBV2 and TRBJ1-6; 8 bases fit TRBD1. The J segment lost 7 bases and the V segment lost 6 bases, leaving 2 bases of the junction unmatched. There are 13 residues in the CDR3. CDR1 SNHLY and CDR2 FYNNEI come from the germline V gene. The CDR3 DNA reads as TGTGCCAGCAGGGACAGGGCGAATTCACCCCTCCACTTT. It codes for CASRDRANSPLHF.

This chain joins TRBV18 and TRBJ1-4; D is undetermined. Trimming stripped 2 bases from V and 5 bases from J, with 6 bases between. CDR1 is KGHSH and CDR2 is LQKENI in the germline V gene. The CDR3 runs 13 residues. The CDR3 loop reads CASSPRENEKLFF. The DNA of the CDR3 is TGTGCCAGCTCACCAAGAGAGAATGAAAAACTGTTTTTT.

CDR3 residues: CASSGGTIKSTDTQYF. As DNA, the CDR3 is TGTGCCAGCAGCGGAGGGACCATCAAGAGCACAGATACGCAGTATTTT. The chain uses TRBV9 and TRBJ2-3; D tentatively fits TRBD1 or TRBD2 (5 bases each). With 3 bases removed from V and 0 bases from J, the gap between germline ends came to 14 bases. From germline, CDR1 is SGDLS and CDR2 YYNGEE. The length of the CDR3 is 16 residues. Filled out from reference TRBV9 and TRBJ2-3, the complete variable domain reads DSGVTQTPKHLITATGQRVTLRCSPRSGDLSVYWYQQSLDQGLQFLIQYYNGEERAKGNILERFSAQQFPDLHSELNLSSLELGDSALYFCASSGGTIKSTDTQYFGPGTRLTVL.

The chain employs TRBV5-1 and TRBJ2-5; TRBD1 is a possible D gene (5 bases). This CDR3 spans 14 amino acids. Germline loops: CDR1 SGHRS, CDR2 YFSETQ. V was trimmed by 0 bases and J by 4 bases, leaving 10 bases between them. The CDR3 bases are TGCGCCAGCAGCTTGGGGCAGGGTTCAGAGACCCAGTACTTC. It yields the protein CASSLGQGSETQYF.

The V and J genes are TRBV27 and TRBJ1-1, with D maybe TRBD1 (6 bases). Between the trimmed V and J ends, which lost 4 bases and 4 bases, there was a span of 13 bases. Germline V gives CDR1 MNHEY, CDR2 SMNVEV (reference sequence). This CDR3 has 14 amino acids. The CDR3 DNA is TGTGCCAGCAGTTCAGACAGGTGGGCCACTGAAGCTTTCTTT. Protein product: CASSSDRWATEAFF.

This clone was detected only once. The DNA of the CDR3 is TGCGCCAGCAGCCAAGTACCACTAGCGGGGAGATACGAGCAGTACTTC. Its protein product is CASSQVPLAGRYEQYF. The chain is built from TRBV4-1 and TRBJ2-7; 10 positions match TRBD2. The CDR3 runs to 16 residues. Germline-derived CDR1 and CDR2 are MGHRA and YSYEKL. V shed 1 base, J shed 4 bases, and the junction held 7 bases outside the gene matches.

About this clone: Relative to the germline gene, one junction end is altered; a read error may explain this. The V gene is TRBV9, the J gene TRBJ1-2, with 9 nucleotides matching TRBD1. The CDR3 runs to 16 residues. Per the germline V gene, CDR1 is SGDLS and CDR2 is YYNGEE. The CDR3 coding sequence is TGTGCCGGCAGCGCCAACCGGGACAGGGATAACTATGGCTACACCTTC. This translates into CAGSANRDRDNYGYTF.

V is TRBV5-1 and J is TRBJ1-5; a weak D match, TRBD1 (5 bases). CDR3 length: 16 residues. Germline V lookup: CDR1 SGHRS, CDR2 YFSETQ. The germline V and J ends were trimmed by 0 bases and 1 base, with 11 bases remaining between them. The CDR3 DNA sequence: TGCGCCAGCAGCTTGGCCGGGGGGGAAAGCAATCAGCCCCAGCATTTT. It specifies CASSLAGGESNQPQHF.

The chain carries TRBV5-1 and TRBJ2-3, with 12 bases that match TRBD2. Germline-derived CDR1 and CDR2 are SGHRS and YFSETQ. The CDR3 contains 15 residues. V dropped 2 bases and J dropped 4; count of bases not matched to a gene: 2. CDR3 in DNA: TGCGCCAGCAGCTTTACTAGCGGGGGGTCAGATACGCAGTATTTT. It yields the protein CASSFTSGGSDTQYF.

The chain combines TRBV9 with TRBJ1-3; weak D call: TRBD1 (6 bases). The V gene's germline CDR1 is SGDLS and CDR2 YYNGEE. V lost 4 bases, J lost 0 bases, and 11 bases lay in between. CDR3 length: 15 amino acids. The DNA for the CDR3 is TGTGCCAGCAGCCCCGGGACAAACTCTGGAAACACCATATATTTT. Its protein product is CASSPGTNSGNTIYF.

The V and J genes are TRBV27 and TRBJ2-3; 8 bases map to TRBD1. The CDR3 contains 15 residues. The V and J ends lost 2 bases and 4 bases, in that order; junction bases with no gene match: 5. CDR1 is MNHEY, CDR2 SMNVEV, per germline (reference sequence). CDR3 residues: CASSLQGAGADTQYF. The CDR3 DNA is TGTGCCAGCAGTTTACAGGGGGCAGGCGCAGATACGCAGTATTTT.

The CDR3 reads CASSFGEGSTQYF. CDR3 in DNA: TGTGCCAGCAGTTTCGGGGAAGGTAGTACGCAGTATTTT. The chain has TRBV12-3 or TRBV12-4 and TRBJ2-3, with TRBD2 as a possible D gene (5 bases). V shed 3 bases and J shed 8 bases, with 12 bases lying between them. The CDR3 extends over 13 amino acids.

This clone showed up just a few times. J is TRBJ1-2 and V is TRBV5-1, with D perhaps matching TRBD1 (6 bases). CDR1 SGHRS and CDR2 YFSETQ come from the germline V gene. V gave up 4 bases and J gave up 2 bases, with 15 bases separating them. The CDR3 consists of 15 residues. The CDR3 DNA follows: TGCGCCAGCAGCACTGGCGGACAGTCCAACTATGGCTACACCTTC. Its protein product is CASSTGGQSNYGYTF.

This rearrangement joins TRBV19 to TRBJ1-5, with D unresolved. Trimming shortened V by 1 base and J by 1 base, and 8 bases separated the two germline ends. The CDR3 extends over 15 amino acids. CDR1 and CDR2 from the germline V gene are LNHDA and SQIVND (reference sequence). The chain's CDR3 is CASSIVGQSNQPQHF. CDR3 nucleotides: TGTGCCAGTAGTATAGTTGGGCAGAGCAATCAGCCCCAGCATTTT.

CDR3 bases: TGTGCCAGCAGCCAAGGTGTGGACAACGACCTCTATAGCAATCAGCCCCAGCATTTT. It translates to CASSQGVDNDLYSNQPQHF. The gene calls are TRBV3-1 (or the pseudogene TRBV3-2) and TRBJ1-5; D is perhaps TRBD1 (5 bases). The CDR3 consists of 19 residues. Between the trimmed V and J ends, which lost 1 base and 0 bases, there was a span of 19 bases. Germline CDR1 and CDR2: LGHDT and YNNKEL (reference sequence).

The chain couples TRBV15 to TRBJ1-3; 7 bases agree with TRBD1. The junction had 10 bases not matched to a gene; V was cut back by 0 bases and J by 8 bases. CDR1 and CDR2 from the germline V gene are LNHNV and YYDKDF (reference sequence). This CDR3 has 16 residues. The CDR3 sequence is CATSRDSGGGSHTIYF. In DNA form, the CDR3 reads TGTGCCACCAGCAGAGATTCGGGAGGGGGCTCCCACACCATATATTTT.

The V gene is TRBV11-2, the J gene TRBJ2-1; TRBD1 or TRBD2 may be the D gene (5 bases each). Trimming removed 5 bases at V and 5 bases at J, with 16 bases between. CDR3 size: 15 residues. Per germline, CDR1 SGHAT and CDR2 FQNNGV. CDR3 protein: CASSAQTGANNEQFF. The CDR3 DNA reads as TGTGCCAGCAGCGCCCAGACCGGGGCGAACAATGAGCAGTTCTTC.

The genes are TRBV19 and TRBJ2-2; D might be TRBD2 (6 bases). CDR1 is LNHDA and CDR2 is SQIVND in the germline V gene (reference sequence). The V end lost 3 bases, the J end lost 0 bases, and 8 bases lay between the germline ends. There are 15 residues in the CDR3. The CDR3 reads CASSMGLTNTGELFF. The CDR3 coding sequence is TGTGCCAGTAGTATGGGACTTACGAACACCGGGGAGCTGTTTTTT.